The entry below describes one T cell receptor beta chain. The V segment lost 5 bases and the J segment 9 bases; nucleotides outside the gene matches: 11. Germline V CDR1 and CDR2: SGHTA, FQGNSA. The CDR3 covers 15 residues. The sample belongs to a study of OX40 agonist ivuxolimab in advanced cancers. About the research overall: Having had anti-PD-1, anti-PD-L1 or anti-CTLA-4 therapy before was allowed, and about 42% had some.

TCRdb keeps only in-frame clones here, not all; method: immunoSEQ multiplex PCR. The table records 60,000 to 70,000 clones, roughly 84% of them present only once. This clonotype originated in an adult with an advanced solid tumor such as melanoma, head and neck, liver or kidney cancer. This specimen consisted of CD4+ or CD8+ T cells sorted from blood, obtained in a trial of the OX40 agonist ivuxolimab. This chain joins TRBV7-2 and TRBJ2-7, with 12 bases matching TRBD2. Written as DNA, the CDR3 is TGTGCCAGCAGCGCCTCTAGCGGGAGGGGGGTAGGGCAGTACTTC. Protein sequence: CASSASSGRGVGQYF.